The T cell receptor (beta chain) under discussion was sequenced for a study of cytomegalovirus exposure and HLA in healthy donors. In the PCR, 60 Vbeta and 13 Jbeta primers were used. Repertoires were generated with immunoSEQ multiplex PCR, while TCRdb's copy carries only in-frame clones and drops some. This sample has around 81,000 clones, with 55% to 75% found just once. This clone has only one observation. Per the germline V gene, CDR1 is LNHDA and CDR2 is SQIVND (reference sequence). Trimming pared 5 bases from V and 4 bases from J, leaving 15 bases between. This CDR3 comprises 15 residues. The specimen sequenced was PBMCs. This chain connects TRBV19 to TRBJ1-3; D gene ambiguous. This TCR was recovered from a young man in good health and CMV-seropositive. The DNA of the CDR3 is TGTGCCAGTAGTCCCCTGGTGGGGAGCGGAAACACCATATATTTT. This encodes CASSPLVGSGNTIYF.